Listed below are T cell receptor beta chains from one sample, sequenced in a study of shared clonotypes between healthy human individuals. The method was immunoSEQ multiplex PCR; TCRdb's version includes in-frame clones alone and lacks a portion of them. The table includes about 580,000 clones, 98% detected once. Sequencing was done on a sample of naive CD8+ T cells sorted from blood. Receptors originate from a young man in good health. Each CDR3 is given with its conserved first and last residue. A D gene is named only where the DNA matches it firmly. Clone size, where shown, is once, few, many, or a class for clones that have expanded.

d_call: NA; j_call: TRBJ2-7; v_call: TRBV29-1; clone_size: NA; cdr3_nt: TGCAGCGTTGAATCCAGGGACTCGACCCGCCTGTACGAGCAGTACTTC; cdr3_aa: CSVESRDSTRLYEQYF
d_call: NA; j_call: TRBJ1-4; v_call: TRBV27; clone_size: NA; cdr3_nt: TGTGCCAGCAGTGACCCGTTTAATGAAAAACTGTTTTTT; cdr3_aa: CASSDPFNEKLFF
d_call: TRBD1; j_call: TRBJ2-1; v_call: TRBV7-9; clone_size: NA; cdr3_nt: TGTGCCAGCAGCCCCCCCGACAGGGTGATCCTCGATGAGCAGTTCTTC; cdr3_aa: CASSPPDRVILDEQFF
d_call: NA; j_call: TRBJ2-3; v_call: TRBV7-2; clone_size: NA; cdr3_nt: TGTGCCAGCAGCTTATTCGGCGGCATGGGCCGGGTCGATACGCAGTATTTT; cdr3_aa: CASSLFGGMGRVDTQYF
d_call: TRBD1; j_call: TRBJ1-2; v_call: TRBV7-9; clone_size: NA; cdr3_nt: TGTGCCAGCAGCTTAGGAGGGACAGGGGTTCCCTATGGCTACACCTTC; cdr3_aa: CASSLGGTGVPYGYTF
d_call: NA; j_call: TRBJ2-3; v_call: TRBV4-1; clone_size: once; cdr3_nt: TGCGCCAGCAGCCAACGGCGCACAGATACGCAGTATTTT; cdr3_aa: CASSQRRTDTQYF
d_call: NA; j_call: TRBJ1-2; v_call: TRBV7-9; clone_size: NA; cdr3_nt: TGTGCCAGCAGCCCTACGATCCAGGGAGACTATGGCTACACCTTC; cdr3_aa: CASSPTIQGDYGYTF
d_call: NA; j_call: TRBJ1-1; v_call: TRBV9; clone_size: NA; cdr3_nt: TGTGCCAGCAGCCCGAGGTGGGGTGAAGCTTTCTTT; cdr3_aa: CASSPRWGEAFF
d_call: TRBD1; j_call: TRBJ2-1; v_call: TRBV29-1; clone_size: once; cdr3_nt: TGCAGCGTTGATTCCAGGGGGCACGAGCAGTTCTTC; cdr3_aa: CSVDSRGHEQFF
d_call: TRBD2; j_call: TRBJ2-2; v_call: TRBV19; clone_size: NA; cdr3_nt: TGTGCCAGTAGTATAAGACTAGCGGGGACCGGGGAGCTGTTTTTT; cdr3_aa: CASSIRLAGTGELFF
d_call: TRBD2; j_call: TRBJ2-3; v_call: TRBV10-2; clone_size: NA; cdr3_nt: TGCGCCAGCAGTTCCGGGACTAGCGGGAGGGTGGATACGCAGTATTTT; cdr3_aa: CASSSGTSGRVDTQYF
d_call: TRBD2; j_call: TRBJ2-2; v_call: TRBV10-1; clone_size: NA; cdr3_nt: TGCGCCAGCAGTGGGACAAGAACCGGGACTAGCGGGAGGAACACCGGGGAGCTGTTTTTT; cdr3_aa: CASSGTRTGTSGRNTGELFF
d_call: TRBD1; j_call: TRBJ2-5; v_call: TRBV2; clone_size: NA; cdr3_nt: TGTGCCACTCAGACAGGGCAAGAGACCCAGTACTTC; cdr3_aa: CATQTGQETQYF
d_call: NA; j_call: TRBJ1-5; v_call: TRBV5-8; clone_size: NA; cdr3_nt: TGTGCCAGCAGCCTTAGCTACAATCAGCCCCAGCATTTT; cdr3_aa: CASSLSYNQPQHF
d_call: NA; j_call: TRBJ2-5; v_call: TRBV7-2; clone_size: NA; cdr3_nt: TGTGCCAGCAGCTTACCGGGGCAGCAAGAGACCCAGTACTTC; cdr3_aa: CASSLPGQQETQYF
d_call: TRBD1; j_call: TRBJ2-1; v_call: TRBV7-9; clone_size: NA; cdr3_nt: TGTGCCAGCAGTCGACAGGGAAGAAACAATGAGCAGTTCTTC; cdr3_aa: CASSRQGRNNEQFF
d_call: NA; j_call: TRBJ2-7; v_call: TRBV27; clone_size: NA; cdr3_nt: TGTGCCAGCAATAAGGGGCGCGAGCAGTACTTC; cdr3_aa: CASNKGREQYF
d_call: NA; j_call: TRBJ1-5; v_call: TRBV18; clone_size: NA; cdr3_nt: TGTGCCAGCTCGCCGACCGGGACCGGCGGCAATCAGCCCCAGCATTTT; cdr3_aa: CASSPTGTGGNQPQHF
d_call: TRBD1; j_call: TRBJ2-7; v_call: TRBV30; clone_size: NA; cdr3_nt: TGTGCCTGGACAGGGGGCCGGGGTTGGGAAATGTACGAGCAGTACTTC; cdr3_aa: CAWTGGRGWEMYEQYF
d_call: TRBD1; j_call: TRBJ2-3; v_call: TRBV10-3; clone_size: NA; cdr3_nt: TGTGCCATCAGCGGGACAGGGTCTAGCACAGATACGCAGTATTTT; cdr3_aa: CAISGTGSSTDTQYF
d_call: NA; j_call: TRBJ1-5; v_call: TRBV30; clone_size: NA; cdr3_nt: TGTGCCTGGAGTGTTCCGACCCATCAGCCCCAGCATTTT; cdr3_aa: CAWSVPTHQPQHF
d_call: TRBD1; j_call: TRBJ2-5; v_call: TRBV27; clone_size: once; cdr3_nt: TGTGCCAGCAGCCCCCGGACGACAGGGCGGCAAGAGACCCAGTACTTC; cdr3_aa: CASSPRTTGRQETQYF
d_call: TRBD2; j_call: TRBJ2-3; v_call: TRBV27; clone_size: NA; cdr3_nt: TGTGCCAGCTCCGGGTCTATGGCTAGCGGGCACACAGATACGCAGTATTTT; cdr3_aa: CASSGSMASGHTDTQYF
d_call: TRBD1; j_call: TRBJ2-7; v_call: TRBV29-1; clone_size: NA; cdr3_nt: TGCAGCGTTGACGGCAGGGGGAAGTACGAGCAGTACTTC; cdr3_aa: CSVDGRGKYEQYF
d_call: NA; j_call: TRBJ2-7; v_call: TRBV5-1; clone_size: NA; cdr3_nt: TGCGCCAGCAGCTACACCCCCGCAGCTAGCTACGAGCAGTACTTC; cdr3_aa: CASSYTPAASYEQYF
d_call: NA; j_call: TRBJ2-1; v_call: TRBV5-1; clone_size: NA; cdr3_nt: TGCGCCAGCAGCTTGGCCGAGGGAGCGCCATACAATGAGCAGTTCTTC; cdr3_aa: CASSLAEGAPYNEQFF
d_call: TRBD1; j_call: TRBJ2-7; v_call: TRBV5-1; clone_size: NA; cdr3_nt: TGCGCCAGCAGCCCGGGACAGCAAAGCACGCAGTACTTC; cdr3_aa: CASSPGQQSTQYF
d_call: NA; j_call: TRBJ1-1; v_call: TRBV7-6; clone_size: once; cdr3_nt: TGTGCCAGCCTCTCTTCTGCGGGCACTGAAGCTTTCTTT; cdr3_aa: CASLSSAGTEAFF
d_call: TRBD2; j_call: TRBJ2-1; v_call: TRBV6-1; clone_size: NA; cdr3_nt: TGTGCCAGCAGTGAAACGACTAGCGGGAGGTACAATGAGCAGTTCTTC; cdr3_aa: CASSETTSGRYNEQFF
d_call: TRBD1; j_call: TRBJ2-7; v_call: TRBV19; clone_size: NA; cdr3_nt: TGTGCCAGTAGTATGGACAGGGCTGACAACGAGCAGTACTTC; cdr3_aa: CASSMDRADNEQYF
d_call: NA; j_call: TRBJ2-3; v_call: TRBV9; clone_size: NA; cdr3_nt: TGTGCCAGCAGCGTAGAAGATTGGTTCACTAGCCTGTCAGATACGCAGTATTTT; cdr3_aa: CASSVEDWFTSLSDTQYF
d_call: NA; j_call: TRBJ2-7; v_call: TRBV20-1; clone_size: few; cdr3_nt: TGCAGTGCCGTGGGGACCTACGAGCAGTACTTC; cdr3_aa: CSAVGTYEQYF
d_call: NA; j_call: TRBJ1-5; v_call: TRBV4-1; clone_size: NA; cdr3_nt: TGCGCCAGCAGCCAAGTTTTAGGGGGGAGCAATCAGCCCCAGCATTTT; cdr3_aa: CASSQVLGGSNQPQHF
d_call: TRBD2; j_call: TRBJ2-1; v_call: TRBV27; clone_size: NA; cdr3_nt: TGTGCCAGCAGCCTAAGGCCAGGACTAGCGGGAGTTTATGAGCAGTTCTTC; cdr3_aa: CASSLRPGLAGVYEQFF
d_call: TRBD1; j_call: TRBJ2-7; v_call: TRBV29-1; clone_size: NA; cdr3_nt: TGCAGCGTTGAAGGGCCCACAGGGGACGAGCAGTACTTC; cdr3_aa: CSVEGPTGDEQYF
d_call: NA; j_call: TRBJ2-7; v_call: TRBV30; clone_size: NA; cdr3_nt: TGTGCCTGGAGTGGGGGTCACTCCTACGAGCAGTACTTC; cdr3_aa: CAWSGGHSYEQYF
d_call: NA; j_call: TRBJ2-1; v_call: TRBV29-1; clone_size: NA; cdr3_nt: TGCAGCGTACTAACGTCCGGGGTACATGAGCAGTTCTTC; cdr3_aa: CSVLTSGVHEQFF
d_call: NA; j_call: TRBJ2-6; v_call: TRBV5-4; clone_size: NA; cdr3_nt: TGTGCCAGCAGCTCCCCGGGAGACGACGGGGCCAACGTCCTGACTTTC; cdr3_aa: CASSSPGDDGANVLTF
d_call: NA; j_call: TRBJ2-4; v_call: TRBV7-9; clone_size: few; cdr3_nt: TGTGCCAGCAGCGATTACTCAGGGAACATTCAGTACTTC; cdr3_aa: CASSDYSGNIQYF